This T cell receptor (beta chain) was sequenced for a study of T cells in severe cutaneous drug reactions. Study-level information: Enrollment required a probable or definite RegiSCAR diagnosis of SJS/TEN or DRESS. Naranjo and ALDEN algorithms identified the culprit drug.

This clonotype is labeled medium-sized based on frequency. What it binds is not known. This CDR3 is built from 17 residues. Germline assignment: CDR1 SQVTM and CDR2 ANQGSEA. The patients sequenced had a carbamazepine-induced Stevens-Johnson syndrome or toxic epidermal necrolysis reaction. Study-wide findings and caveats: Blister cells averaged approximately 33% and PBMC around 5% TRBV12-4 in carbamazepine-induced Stevens-Johnson syndrome or toxic epidermal necrolysis patients. All seven CBZ-SJS/TEN blister samples shared a public TCRbeta CDR3 at mean approximately 14%.

The iRepertoire multiplex PCR system with TCR subtype-specific primers built both bulk and single-cell libraries. TCRdb reanalyzed the multiplex PCR reads and collapses them to one entry per CDR3 protein, without DNA. The table counts some 1,200 distinct CDR3 sequences; roughly 20% lies in the top ten. J is TRBJ2-1 and V is TRBV29-1; absent DNA, TCRdb's TRBD2 call cannot be checked. Sequencing was done on a sample of cells from a skin blister. This receptor was obtained from a human donor with Stevens-Johnson syndrome, a severe cutaneous drug reaction. This chain's CDR3 is CSVAAPAGAGVSNEQFF.